The T cell receptor (beta chain) under discussion was sequenced for a study of blood T cell repertoires in COVID-19. Study-level background: T cells, B-cell-depleted T cells, or PBMCs provided the cDNA or gDNA that served as material.

With V trimmed by 2 bases and J by 5 bases, 2 bases remained unmatched. This CDR3 is built from 13 residues. Using immunoSEQ multiplex PCR, the repertoire was profiled, and TCRdb retains in-frame clones only, with some absent. The table has about 200,000 clones, more than 75% seen once. The sample comprised PBMCs or T cells enriched from blood (not recorded which). This rearrangement joins TRBV12-3 or TRBV12-4 to TRBJ1-2, with 7 bases matching TRBD1. The sequence was collected from a woman aged 40 to 50 with acute COVID-19. The CDR3 coding sequence is TGTGCCAGCAGTTTATTACAGGGGTATGGCTACACCTTC. Amino acid sequence: CASSLLQGYGYTF.